This TCR beta chain was obtained from a study of chemoradiotherapy in HPV16-positive cancers. Study background: Candidate HPV-specific T-cell clones and common TCR motifs came from functional assays in a couple of HPV16-positive patients. Study-level findings and limits: Candidate HPV-specific clones and E7-related TCR motifs grew in tumor during treatment. Functional assays defining HPV-specific T cells used only a couple of HPV16-positive patients.

Samples were taken several times over chemoradiotherapy. The repertoire was sequenced with immunoSEQ multiplex PCR; TCRdb's copy has only in-frame clones and lacks some. The sample carries about 21,000 clones, about 89% recorded once. This clone was detected a few times. Antigen unknown. From germline, CDR1 is SEHNR and CDR2 FQNEAQ (reference sequence). This CDR3 region has 13 residues. The V gene lost 3 bases and the J gene lost 1 base, with 6 bases spanning the gap. The clonotype originates from a human donor with HPV-associated anogenital cancer. Sequenced here: blood, sampled from a patient who underwent chemoradiotherapy. V and J are TRBV7-9 and TRBJ1-1; D call uncertain. CDR3 in amino acids: CASSFPRNTEAFF. The CDR3 DNA follows: TGTGCCAGCAGCTTCCCGAGGAACACTGAAGCTTTCTTT.